This T cell receptor beta chain appears in the sequencing data of a study of siplizumab effects on memory and regulatory T cells. Measured with immunoSEQ multiplex PCR; TCRdb has only the in-frame clones, and not every one. The sample records 120,000 or so clones, roughly 92% being singletons. A note on this clone: The target antigen is unknown.

Notes on the study in general: Both greater diversity than memory cells and a major contribution to the alloresponse seemed to characterize naive T cells.

The origin of this receptor is a human donor in good health. Sequenced material: CD4+ T cells sorted from blood.

Here the CDR3 reads CASSLEQNTDTQYF. In DNA form, the CDR3 reads TGCGCCAGCAGCTTGGAACAAAACACAGATACGCAGTATTTT. V usage is TRBV5-1 and J usage is TRBJ2-3, with D hard to call. Germline V lookup: CDR1 SGHRS, CDR2 YFSETQ. This CDR3 region has 14 residues. V shed 0 bases and J shed 2 bases, with 7 bases lying between them.